Listed below are T cell receptor beta chains from one sample, sequenced in a study of blood T cell repertoires in COVID-19. Assay used: immunoSEQ multiplex PCR; TCRdb lists only in-frame clones, some missing. The sample yields 350,000 to 450,000 clones, around 83% seen once. Sequencing used PBMCs or T cells enriched from blood (not recorded which). The origin of the receptors is a woman between 45 and 60 years old who had recovered from COVID-19. Both conserved end residues are part of each CDR3. A D gene is named only where the DNA matches it firmly. The size entry is marked missing in some rows and otherwise reads once, few, many or a size class.

v_call	clone_size	d_call	j_call	cdr3_aa	cdr3_nt
TRBV27	NA	NA	TRBJ1-1	CASRRGRSRGTEAFF	TGTGCCAGCAGACGGGGGAGATCTCGGGGCACTGAAGCTTTCTTT
TRBV5-1	NA	TRBD2	TRBJ2-7	CASSTLSGAGYEQYF	TGCGCCAGCAGCACCCTTAGCGGGGCCGGTTACGAGCAGTACTTC
TRBV9	few	TRBD2	TRBJ2-2	CASSERLAGTTGELFF	TGTGCCAGCAGCGAACGACTAGCGGGGACCACCGGGGAGCTGTTTTTT
TRBV18	few	NA	TRBJ1-1	CASSPVEGETEAFF	TGTGCCAGCTCCCCGGTGGAGGGTGAGACTGAAGCTTTCTTT
TRBV9	few	TRBD1	TRBJ1-2	CASSVPGQGHGYTF	TGTGCCAGCAGCGTTCCCGGACAGGGACATGGCTACACCTTC
TRBV18	NA	TRBD1	TRBJ2-1	CASSPMGQGALGNEQFF	TGTGCCAGCTCACCGATGGGACAGGGGGCCCTCGGGAATGAGCAGTTCTTC
TRBV5-4	once	TRBD2	TRBJ2-5	CASSLPAGEAETQYF	TGTGCCAGCAGCTTGCCGGCGGGGGAGGCAGAGACCCAGTACTTC
TRBV7-3	NA	TRBD2	TRBJ2-1	CASSPGTSSNEQFF	TGTGCCAGCAGCCCCGGGACTAGTTCCAATGAGCAGTTCTTC
TRBV7-3	NA	NA	TRBJ1-2	CASSPNGAEMVTF	TGTGCCAGCAGCCCCAACGGAGCAGAAATGGTAACCTTC
TRBV18	NA	NA	TRBJ1-2	CASSPRREGNYGYTF	TGTGCCAGCTCACCCCGCAGGGAGGGCAACTATGGCTACACCTTC
TRBV11-2	NA	NA	TRBJ2-7	CASSFGVAATYRRSYEQYF	TGTGCCAGCAGCTTCGGGGTAGCGGCGACTTACAGGAGATCCTACGAGCAGTACTTC
TRBV12-5	NA	NA	TRBJ2-7	CASGPATPYEQYF	TGTGCTAGTGGTCCTGCTACCCCCTACGAGCAGTACTTC
TRBV19	NA	NA	TRBJ1-4	CASSAGGLGEKLFF	TGTGCCAGTAGCGCAGGAGGCTTGGGGGAAAAACTGTTTTTT
TRBV14	once	NA	TRBJ2-1	CASSRDFTGYNEQFF	TGTGCCAGCAGCCGGGATTTCACGGGGTACAATGAGCAGTTCTTC
TRBV4-2	NA	TRBD2	TRBJ2-1	CASSQGVAGGSYNEQFF	TGTGCCAGCAGCCAAGGAGTAGCGGGAGGCTCCTACAATGAGCAGTTCTTC
TRBV5-1	NA	NA	TRBJ1-2	CASSSGTSNYGYTF	TGCGCCAGCAGCTCGGGAACAAGCAACTATGGCTACACCTTC
TRBV5-5	NA	NA	TRBJ1-2	CASSLDRSNYGYTF	TGTGCCAGCAGCTTGGATCGGTCTAACTATGGCTACACCTTC
TRBV27	NA	TRBD1	TRBJ1-1	CASSYIGTGGSVTEAFF	TGTGCCAGCAGTTATATCGGGACAGGGGGCTCTGTCACTGAAGCTTTCTTT
TRBV10-3	once	TRBD1	TRBJ1-1	CAISGATGGASPEAFF	TGTGCCATCAGTGGGGCCACAGGGGGCGCTTCACCTGAAGCTTTCTTT
TRBV7-9	NA	NA	TRBJ1-4	CASSLGLAEKLFF	TGTGCCAGCAGCTTAGGGTTGGCTGAAAAACTGTTTTTT
TRBV7-2	NA	TRBD2	TRBJ2-3	CASSEGLAKSTDTQYF	TGTGCCAGCAGCGAAGGACTAGCGAAGAGCACAGATACGCAGTATTTT
TRBV6-5	NA	TRBD1	TRBJ1-2	CASSSTGGFYTF	TGTGCCAGCAGTTCGACAGGGGGTTTCTACACCTTC
TRBV5-1	NA	NA	TRBJ2-7	CASFPGPDLSYEQYF	TGCGCCAGCTTCCCAGGCCCAGACCTCTCCTACGAGCAGTACTTC
TRBV24-1	NA	NA	TRBJ2-1	CATSDFGSHEQFF	TGTGCCACCAGTGATTTCGGTAGTCATGAGCAGTTCTTC
TRBV5-1	NA	TRBD1	TRBJ1-6	CASSLNKQGSYSPLHF	TGCGCCAGCAGCCTAAACAAACAGGGGAGTTATTCACCCCTCCACTTT
TRBV7-3	NA	TRBD2	TRBJ2-1	CASSPWSGIYNEQFF	TGTGCCAGCAGCCCCTGGAGCGGGATATACAATGAGCAGTTCTTC
TRBV7-2	NA	NA	TRBJ1-6	CASSLGTLAPLHF	TGTGCCAGCAGCTTAGGCACTCTGGCACCCCTCCACTTT
TRBV5-4	NA	NA	TRBJ1-3	CASSPSPSSGNTIYF	TGTGCCAGCAGCCCCTCTCCGAGCTCTGGAAACACCATATATTTT
TRBV20-1	NA	NA	TRBJ1-1	CSAQQHTEAFF	TGCAGTGCTCAACAGCACACTGAAGCTTTCTTT
TRBV2	NA	TRBD2	TRBJ2-2	CASSPPFLAGNTGELFF	TGTGCCAGCAGTCCTCCTTTTCTAGCGGGGAACACCGGGGAGCTGTTTTTT
TRBV9	NA	NA	TRBJ2-3	CASSVATSTDTQYF	TGTGCCAGCAGCGTAGCGACTAGTACAGATACGCAGTATTTT
TRBV27	NA	NA	TRBJ1-2	CASSLQPDRRLGYTF	TGTGCCAGCAGTTTACAGCCGGACAGACGTCTTGGCTACACCTTC
TRBV6-1	NA	NA	TRBJ1-1	CASSEGFAGTEAFF	TGTGCCAGCAGTGAAGGTTTCGCAGGGACTGAAGCTTTCTTT
TRBV6-1	NA	NA	TRBJ1-1	CASSDGGELDTEAFF	TGTGCCAGCAGTGACGGAGGGGAACTGGACACTGAAGCTTTCTTT
TRBV4-2	NA	TRBD2	TRBJ2-3	CASSTSGYSTDTQYF	TGTGCCAGCAGTACTAGCGGATATAGCACAGATACGCAGTATTTT
TRBV5-4	NA	TRBD2	TRBJ2-5	CASSVGTSGAKYF	TGTGCCAGCAGCGTCGGGACTAGCGGTGCGAAGTACTTC
TRBV5-1	NA	NA	TRBJ2-5	CASSRGGGGKETQYF	TGCGCCAGCAGCCGCGGAGGGGGAGGGAAAGAGACCCAGTACTTC
TRBV25-1	NA	NA	TRBJ2-4	CAGPLAKNIQYF	TGTGCCGGGCCTCTAGCCAAAAACATTCAGTACTTC
TRBV5-1	NA	TRBD1	TRBJ2-2	CASTETGGRGTGELFF	TGCGCCAGCACTGAGACAGGGGGCCGAGGGACCGGGGAGCTGTTTTTT
TRBV6-5	NA	NA	TRBJ1-1	CASSYSRSSANTEAFF	TGTGCCAGCAGTTACTCGAGGTCTTCAGCCAACACTGAAGCTTTCTTT
TRBV6-6	few	NA	TRBJ1-2	CASSYPPGYTF	TGTGCCAGCAGTTACCCTCCGGGCTACACCTTC
TRBV4-1	NA	NA	TRBJ1-3	CASSQDPSGGNTIYF	TGCGCCAGCAGCCAAGATCCTTCAGGTGGAAACACCATATATTTT
TRBV7-2	NA	TRBD1	TRBJ1-2	CASSSVPGQGNYGYTF	TGTGCCAGCAGCTCCGTCCCGGGACAGGGAAACTATGGCTACACCTTC
TRBV19	once	NA	TRBJ1-1	CASSIGQKEAAFF	TGTGCCAGTAGTATCGGACAAAAAGAAGCAGCTTTCTTT
TRBV6-5	NA	NA	TRBJ1-2	CASRGDYGYTF	TGTGCCAGCAGAGGGGACTATGGCTACACCTTC
TRBV20-1	NA	TRBD1	TRBJ2-3	CSASSGTGSTDTQYF	TGCAGTGCTAGTTCCGGGACAGGGTCGACAGATACGCAGTATTTT
TRBV28	NA	NA	TRBJ1-5	CASSMTGGGQPQHF	TGTGCCAGCAGTATGACAGGTGGAGGTCAGCCCCAGCATTTT
TRBV7-3	few	NA	TRBJ1-2	CASSPIIGQTYGYTF	TGTGCCAGCAGCCCGATCATCGGACAGACTTATGGCTACACCTTC
TRBV7-8	NA	NA	TRBJ1-1	CASSLRGTEAFF	TGTGCCAGCAGCTTAAGGGGGACAGAAGCTTTCTTT
TRBV6-1	NA	TRBD2	TRBJ2-2	CASSEGLAGTGELFF	TGTGCCAGCAGTGAAGGGCTAGCGGGCACCGGGGAGCTGTTTTTT
TRBV15	NA	NA	TRBJ2-7	CATSRDLSGQSSYEQYF	TGTGCCACCAGCAGAGATTTATCAGGACAGAGCTCCTACGAGCAGTACTTC
TRBV6-2/TRBV6-3	many	NA	TRBJ1-2	CASSYLGSGYTF	TGTGCCAGCAGTTACCTCGGGTCCGGCTACACCTTC
TRBV30	NA	TRBD1	TRBJ1-2	CAWRADRDHGYTF	TGTGCCTGGCGGGCAGACAGGGACCATGGCTACACCTTC